This TCR beta chain was documented in a study of CD8+ T cells in alopecia areata. Study-level findings and limits: Scalp samples also yield sequences of resident alphabeta T cells from normal skin. It was less clear whether patients shared TCRs than it was in mice, possibly because of HLA.

Comments on this clone: What it binds is unknown.

Sorting from PBMCs produced CD4+ and CD8+ T cells. RNA was isolated and reverse transcribed to cDNA, the sequencing template. Libraries were prepared by immunoSEQ multiplex PCR; TCRdb keeps only in-frame clonotypes and omits some of them. The sample lists over 85,000 clones, around two fifths seen once, with approximately 0.79% in the top ten. The CDR3 consists of 15 residues. CDR1 MNHEY and CDR2 SMNVEV come from the germline V gene (reference sequence). V was clipped by 11 bases and J by 0 bases; unmatched bases: 9. The genes are TRBV27 and TRBJ2-3; 9 nucleotides line up with TRBD2. The sequence came from a human donor with alopecia areata. The sequenced sample consisted of CD4+ T cells sorted from blood. The CDR3 nucleotides read TGTGCCGCATGGGCTAGCGGGATAAGCACAGATACGCAGTATTTT. It encodes CAAWASGISTDTQYF.